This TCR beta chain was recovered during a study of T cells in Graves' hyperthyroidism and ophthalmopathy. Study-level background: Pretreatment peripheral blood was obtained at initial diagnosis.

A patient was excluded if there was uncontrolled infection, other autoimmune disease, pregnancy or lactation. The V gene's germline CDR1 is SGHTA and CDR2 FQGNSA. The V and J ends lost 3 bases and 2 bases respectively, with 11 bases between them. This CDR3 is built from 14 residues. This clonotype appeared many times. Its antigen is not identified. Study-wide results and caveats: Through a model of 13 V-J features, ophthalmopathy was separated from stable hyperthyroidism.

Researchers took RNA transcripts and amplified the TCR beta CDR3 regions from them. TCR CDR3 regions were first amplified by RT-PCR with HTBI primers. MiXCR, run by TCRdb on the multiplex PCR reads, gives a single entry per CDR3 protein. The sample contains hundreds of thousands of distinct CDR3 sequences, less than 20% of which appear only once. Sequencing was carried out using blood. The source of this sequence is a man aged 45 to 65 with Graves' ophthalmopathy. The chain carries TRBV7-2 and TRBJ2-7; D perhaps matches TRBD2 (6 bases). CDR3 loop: CASSFSDYPYEQYF. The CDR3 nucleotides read TGTGCCAGCAGCTTCTCGGACTATCCCTACGAGCAGTACTTC.